This T cell receptor (beta chain) was sequenced during a study of T cells in Graves' hyperthyroidism and ophthalmopathy. The diagnoses drew upon clinical symptoms, serum thyroxine and TRAb, thyroid ultrasound and orbital computed tomography. This CDR3 is 15 amino acids long. V lost 3 bases, J lost 3 bases, and 15 bases lay in between. The germline V gene encodes CDR1 MGHRA and CDR2 YSYEKL. TCR beta CDR3 region amplification was performed from RNA transcripts. The TCR CDR3 was amplified in a first-round RT-PCR using the HTBI primer set. MiXCR, applied by TCRdb to the multiplex PCR reads, yields one record per CDR3 protein. The table records under 400,000 distinct CDR3 sequences, approximately 15% of them present only once.

The clonotype was recovered from a woman aged 60-75 years with Graves' hyperthyroidism. The chain has TRBV4-1 and TRBJ2-7; unclear D gene. Sequencing used blood. The CDR3 nucleotides are TGCGCCAGCAGCCAGGGTCCAGGATTCTTCTACGAGCAGTACTTC. The encoded protein is CASSQGPGFFYEQYF.